This TCR beta chain was captured in a study of shared clonotypes between healthy human individuals. Several immunoSEQ 96-well plates shared each subset's DNA, each plate a replicate. Replicate PCRs were loaded with approximately 300 ng DNA from unsorted PBMC, around 30,000 T cell genomes. Profiled with immunoSEQ multiplex PCR; TCRdb holds only in-frame clones, not every one. The sample lists around 530,000 clones, just over 75% seen once, with approximately 12% in the top ten. This CDR3 is 14 amino acids long. Germline lookup yields CDR1 SGHRS and CDR2 YFSETQ. V shed 4 bases and J shed 2 bases, with 13 bases lying between them.

Sample: PBMCs. This clonotype originated in a woman aged 40 to 55 in good health. Some clones in this sample may be carry-over from other donors' samples. The chain uses TRBV5-1 and TRBJ2-7; D assignment may be TRBD1 or TRBD2 (5 bases each). The CDR3 DNA follows: TGCGCCAGCAGCCGCCGGGACGGTACCTACGAGCAGTACTTC. This codes for CASSRRDGTYEQYF. The whole variable domain, filled in from reference TRBV5-1 and TRBJ2-7, reads KAGVTQTPRYLIKTRGQQVTLSCSPISGHRSVSWYQQTPGQGLQFLFEYFSETQRNKGNFPGRFSGRQFSNSRSEMNVSTLELGDSALYLCASSRRDGTYEQYFGPGTRLTVT.